Below are 12 T cell receptor beta chains sequenced from a single sample in a study of T cell changes during pregnancy in multiple sclerosis. Data came from immunoSEQ multiplex PCR; TCRdb stores just in-frame clones and leaves some out. The sample comprises 65,000 to 90,000 clones, roughly 90% of which are singletons, and roughly 2.5% rests with the top ten. Here the sequenced sample was peripheral blood, taken in the first trimester of pregnancy. Receptor source: a female donor with multiple sclerosis, enrolled in a pregnancy study.

V and J are TRBV4-2 and TRBJ1-5; D is perhaps TRBD1 (6 bases). Trimming took 0 bases from V and 7 from J, leaving 13 bases between them. The germline CDR1 and CDR2 sequences are LGHNA and YNFKEQ. There are 15 residues in the CDR3. The CDR3 reads CASSQDWATGQPQHF. CDR3 DNA sequence: TGTGCCAGCAGCCAAGATTGGGCGACAGGACAGCCCCAGCATTTT.

The chain combines TRBV5-1 with TRBJ1-1, with D possibly matching TRBD1 (6 bases). V was pared by 3 bases and J by 4 bases, with 13 bases between. CDR1 is SGHRS, CDR2 YFSETQ, per germline. The CDR3 consists of 14 residues. This CDR3 reads CASSSIRGGTEAFF. Here the CDR3 DNA reads TGCGCCAGCAGCTCCATTAGGGGGGGCACTGAAGCTTTCTTT.

The chain is built from TRBV7-3 and TRBJ2-3; 9 bases map to TRBD1. J was trimmed by 9 bases and V by 4 bases; bases with no gene match: 2. This CDR3 contains 12 residues. Germline assignment: CDR1 SGHTA and CDR2 FQGTGA. In DNA form, the CDR3 reads TGTGCCAGCAGCTCCGGGACAGGGACGCAGTATTTT. Amino acid sequence: CASSSGTGTQYF.

Worth noting for this clone: At one of its ends the junction is not consistent with the germline gene, which may arise from a read error. This specimen includes other DNA sequences encoding the same CDR3. The chain combines TRBV5-1 with TRBJ2-1; 8 bases agree with TRBD2. The length of the CDR3 is 18 residues. The germline gives CDR1 SGHRS, CDR2 YFSETQ. The CDR3 DNA reads TGTGCCAGCAGCTCGCTAGCGGGTTCGTCATCAAACTACAATGAGCAGTTCTTC. Protein sequence: CASSSLAGSSSNYNEQFF.

This rearrangement joins TRBV4-1 to TRBJ2-5; 9 bases are a match to TRBD1. Germline CDR1 reads MGHRA; CDR2 reads YSYEKL. This CDR3 has 15 amino acids. V was pared by 6 bases and J by 0 bases, with 5 bases of the junction left unmatched. The DNA for the CDR3 is TGCGCCAGCAGGACAAGGACAGGGGACCAAGAGACCCAGTACTTC. Its translation is CASRTRTGDQETQYF.

The chain links TRBV27 to TRBJ1-1; D possibly corresponds to TRBD1 (5 bases). The V gene's germline CDR1 is MNHEY and CDR2 SMNVEV (reference sequence). There are 13 residues in the CDR3. The V end was cut by 6 bases, the J end by 4 bases, with 12 bases between. The CDR3 here is CASRPEGLTEAFF. CDR3 coding DNA: TGTGCCAGCAGACCGGAGGGGCTCACTGAAGCTTTCTTT.

The chain couples TRBV11-3 to TRBJ1-3; D gene ambiguous. Germline CDR1 and CDR2: SGHNT and YENEEA. V was pared by 4 bases and J by 0 bases, with 10 bases between. The CDR3 length is 15 residues. This chain's CDR3 is CASSSSFPSGNTIYF. The CDR3 DNA reads TGTGCCAGCAGCTCCAGTTTTCCCTCTGGAAACACCATATATTTT.

This clone has only one observation. The chain recombines TRBV5-6 with TRBJ1-2; possible D gene TRBD1, 5 bases. Germline loops: CDR1 SGHDT, CDR2 YYEEEE. The CDR3 consists of 15 residues. With 0 bases removed from V and 3 bases from J, the gap between germline ends came to 12 bases. CDR3 nucleotide sequence: TGTGCCAGCAGCTTGGTTGGGGGGGTCCACTATGGCTACACCTTC. This translates into CASSLVGGVHYGYTF.

This sequence joins TRBV10-3 and TRBJ2-7; the match to TRBD2 covers 8 bases. The CDR3 contains 15 residues. V was pared by 7 bases and J by 7 bases, with 15 bases of the junction left unmatched. Germline V gene lookup returns CDR1 ENHRY and CDR2 SYGVKD. In DNA form, the CDR3 reads TGTGCCATCAACCCCGGGGTTTCGGGAGGGGGGGAGCAGTACTTC. It codes for CAINPGVSGGGEQYF.

The chain has TRBV9 and TRBJ2-6, with D perhaps TRBD1 (6 bases). Germline V gives CDR1 SGDLS, CDR2 YYNGEE. This CDR3 has 18 amino acids. V shed 0 bases and J shed 2 bases, with 15 bases lying between them. CDR3 loop: CASSVDPRAGAGANVLTF. In nucleotides, the CDR3 is TGTGCCAGCAGCGTAGACCCCCGGGCAGGGGCTGGGGCCAACGTCCTGACTTTC.

This clone was seen a single time. The DNA of the CDR3 is TGTGCCAGCAGTGATCCCCGGGTCAACACCGGGGAGCTGTTTTTT. It codes for CASSDPRVNTGELFF. V is TRBV6-1 and J is TRBJ2-2; D unresolved. The V end was cut by 3 bases, the J end by 2 bases, with 10 bases between. This CDR3 contains 15 residues. Germline V gene data show CDR1 as MNHNS and CDR2 as SASEGT.

The gene calls are TRBV6-5 and TRBJ2-7; the match to TRBD1 covers 11 bases. The J segment lost 3 bases and the V segment lost 7 bases, leaving 5 bases of the junction unmatched. Germline CDR1 is MNHEY and CDR2 is SVGAGI. The CDR3 covers 14 residues. The chain's CDR3 is CASKGQGALYEQYF. The CDR3 coding sequence is TGTGCCAGCAAAGGACAGGGGGCTCTCTACGAGCAGTACTTC.